The clone carrying this TCR beta chain occurred once. The target antigen is unknown. The data originate from a study of shared clonotypes between healthy human individuals. Broader study findings: The sampled material consisted only of blood, and tissue repertoires are likely to differ. Naive subsets, compared against memory subsets, generally had larger estimated richness values.

CD45RO-negative, CCR7-selected cells formed the naive CD8 fraction, which excluded terminally differentiated effector memory CD45RA+ cells. Everyone who donated was a Caucasian adult who lived in Nashville, Tennessee. For every subset, genomic DNA was evenly distributed across several immunoSEQ plates. Profiling relied on immunoSEQ multiplex PCR, and the TCRdb table lists in-frame clones only, not all of them. The table shows more than 2 million clones, with about 95% occurring only once. This CDR3 contains 16 residues. Germline CDR1 SNHLY, CDR2 FYNNEI. The ends lost 3 bases at V and 2 bases at J; junction bases unmatched: 4.

This chain connects TRBV2 to TRBJ1-2, with TRBD1 identical over 12 bases. Sequenced input: naive CD8+ T cells sorted from blood. The TCR comes from a man aged 18-30 years in good health. Here the CDR3 reads CASSDKGTGGNYGYTF. The CDR3 DNA reads as TGTGCCAGCAGTGACAAGGGGACAGGGGGCAACTATGGCTACACCTTC.